The 3 T cell receptor beta chains listed next were all sequenced from one sample in a study of neurological immune-mediated disorders. A single record per CDR3 protein comes from TCRdb applying MiXCR to the 5' RACE reads. The data hold 25,000 to 35,000 distinct CDR3 sequences, with less than 5% observed a single time. Input material: CD4+ T cells from blood. Receptors originate from a woman in her thirties or forties in good health.

This clonotype was counted at least ten times. The rearrangement links TRBV6-5 to TRBJ1-1; D remains ambiguous. Per the germline V gene, CDR1 is MNHEY and CDR2 is SVGAGI. Trimming shortened V by 5 bases and J by 4 bases, and 14 bases separated the two germline ends. The CDR3 is 14 residues long. The CDR3 DNA follows: TGTGCCAGCAGTAGAGGGATTCAAGGCACTGAAGCTTTCTTT. As protein: CASSRGIQGTEAFF.

This clonotype occurred many times. This rearrangement joins TRBV18 to TRBJ2-1; 7 positions match TRBD1. The CDR3 spans 19 residues. With V trimmed by 1 base and J by 3 bases, 15 bases remained unmatched. Germline V gives CDR1 KGHSH, CDR2 LQKENI. In DNA, the CDR3 is TGTGCCAGCTCACCACGGGTTGGTCCCGGGACAGCGATCTACAATGAGCAGTTCTTC. Translation gives CASSPRVGPGTAIYNEQFF.

In this sample, this clonotype turned up once. At one of its ends the junction is not consistent with the germline gene, which may arise from a read error. The chain employs TRBV5-6 and TRBJ1-1; the D is unclear. The CDR3 loop spans 14 amino acids. Germline V gene sequence: CDR1 SGHDT, CDR2 YYEEEE. In DNA form, the CDR3 reads TGTGCCAGCAGCTTGCGGTCCCCAAACACTGCAGCTTTCTTT. It is translated as CASSLRSPNTAAFF.